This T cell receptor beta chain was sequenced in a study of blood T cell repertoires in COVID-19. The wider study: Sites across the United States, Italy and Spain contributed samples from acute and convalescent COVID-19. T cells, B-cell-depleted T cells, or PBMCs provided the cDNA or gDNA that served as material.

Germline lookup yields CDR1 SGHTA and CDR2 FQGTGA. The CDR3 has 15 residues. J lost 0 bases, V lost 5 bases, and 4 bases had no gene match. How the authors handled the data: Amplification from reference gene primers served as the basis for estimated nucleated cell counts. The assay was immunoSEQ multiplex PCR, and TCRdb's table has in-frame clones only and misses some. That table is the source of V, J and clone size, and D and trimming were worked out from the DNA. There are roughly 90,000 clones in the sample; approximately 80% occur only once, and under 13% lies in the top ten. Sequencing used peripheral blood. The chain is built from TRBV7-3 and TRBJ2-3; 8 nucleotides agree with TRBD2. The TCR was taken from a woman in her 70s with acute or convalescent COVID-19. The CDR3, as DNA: TGTGCCAGCAGCCGCGGGGGGCCTAGCACAGATACGCAGTATTTT. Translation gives CASSRGGPSTDTQYF.